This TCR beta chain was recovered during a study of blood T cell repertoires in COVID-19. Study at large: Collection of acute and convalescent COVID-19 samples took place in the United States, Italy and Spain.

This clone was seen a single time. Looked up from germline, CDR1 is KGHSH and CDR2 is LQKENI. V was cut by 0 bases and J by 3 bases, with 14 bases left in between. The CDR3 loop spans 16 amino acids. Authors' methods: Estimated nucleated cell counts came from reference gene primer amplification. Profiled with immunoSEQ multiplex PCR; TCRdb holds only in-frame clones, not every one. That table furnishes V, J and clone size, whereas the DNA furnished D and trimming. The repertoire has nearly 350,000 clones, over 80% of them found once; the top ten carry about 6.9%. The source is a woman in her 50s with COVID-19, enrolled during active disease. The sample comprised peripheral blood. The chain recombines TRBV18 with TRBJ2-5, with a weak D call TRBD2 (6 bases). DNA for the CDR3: TGTGCCAGCTCACCACCAAACCGACTAGGGAAAGAGACCCAGTACTTC. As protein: CASSPPNRLGKETQYF. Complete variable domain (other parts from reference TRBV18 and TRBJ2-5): NAGVMQNPRHLVRRRGQEARLRCSPMKGHSHVYWYRQLPEEGLKFMVYLQKENIIDESGMPKERFSAEFPKEGPSILRIQQVVRGDSAAYFCASSPPNRLGKETQYFGPGTRLLVL.